Below, one T cell receptor (beta chain) is given with its context. The sample originates from a study of blood T cell repertoires in COVID-19. Across the study: PBMCs, B-cell-depleted T cells, or T cells were the source of the cDNA or gDNA that made up the material.

Method: immunoSEQ multiplex PCR; TCRdb's copy keeps in-frame clones and lacks some. The sample carries under 75,000 clones, around nine tenths recorded once. Per the germline V gene, CDR1 is SGHRS and CDR2 is YFSETQ. The CDR3 covers 15 residues. J lost 4 bases, V lost 4 bases, and 6 bases had no gene match. The J gene is TRBJ2-3, the V gene TRBV5-1; 10 bases are shared with TRBD2. Sequencing used peripheral blood. This receptor was identified in a human donor in a cohort sampled during active COVID-19. Here the CDR3 reads CASSPRAGGADTQYF. CDR3 bases: TGCGCCAGCAGCCCGCGAGCGGGGGGGGCAGATACGCAGTATTTT.